These 29 T cell receptor beta chains were sequenced from one sample in a study of blood T cell repertoires in COVID-19. Here immunoSEQ multiplex PCR was the method, and the copy in TCRdb shows in-frame clones only, minus some. The sample holds some 270,000 clones, 80% to 90% seen once. Specimen: peripheral blood. These receptors were obtained from a woman aged 40 to 50 who had recovered from COVID-19.

The V gene is TRBV18, the J gene TRBJ2-4; 8 positions agree with TRBD1. The CDR3 runs to 18 residues. V gave up 2 bases and J gave up 0 bases; unmatched junction bases: 9. The V gene's germline CDR1 is KGHSH and CDR2 LQKENI. Here the CDR3 DNA reads TGTGCCAGCTCACCAATCAGGGGGCTGGGACTAGCCAAAAACATTCAGTACTTC. It yields the protein CASSPIRGLGLAKNIQYF.

The CDR3 DNA sequence: TGCGCCAGCAGCACCCGGACAGGGGCGCTGGTCCCAGATACGCAGTATTTT. Its translation: CASSTRTGALVPDTQYF. The rearrangement uses TRBV5-1 and TRBJ2-3; 9 bases align to TRBD1. Trimming cost V 4 bases and J 4 bases; bases outside gene matches: 13. The CDR3 is made up of 17 amino acids. Germline lookup yields CDR1 SGHRS and CDR2 YFSETQ.

This chain joins TRBV10-3 and TRBJ2-2; 8 bases match TRBD2. The trim removed 7 bases at V and 7 bases at J, leaving 14 bases unmatched. The germline V gene encodes CDR1 ENHRY and CDR2 SYGVKD. The CDR3 contains 16 residues. The CDR3 coding sequence is TGTGCCATCAACCTGGGGGAGCGGGGGTCCGACGGGGAGCTGTTTTTT. This gives the protein CAINLGERGSDGELFF.

The chain recombines TRBV10-3 with TRBJ1-5; maybe TRBD1 (5 bases). CDR1 is ENHRY, CDR2 SYGVKD, per germline. The CDR3 loop spans 16 amino acids. The germline V and J ends were trimmed by 2 bases and 7 bases, with 18 bases remaining between them. CDR3 coding DNA: TGTGCCATCAGTGAGACGGGGGAGGTCGAATGGCAGCCCCAGCATTTT. Its translation is CAISETGEVEWQPQHF.

The chain combines TRBV10-1 with TRBJ2-3, with D uncertain. Germline CDR1 is WNHNN and CDR2 is SYGVQD (reference sequence). Trimming removed 6 bases from V and 4 bases from J, with 8 bases in between. The CDR3 runs 12 residues. The DNA for the CDR3 is TGCGCCAGCAGCAATTTTCCAGATACGCAGTATTTT. Its protein product is CASSNFPDTQYF.

The rearrangement joins TRBV12-5 to TRBJ2-2; unclear D gene. The V and J ends lost 3 bases and 6 bases respectively, with 5 bases between them. This CDR3 comprises 12 residues. CDR1 LGHNT and CDR2 FRNRAP come from the germline V gene. The CDR3, as DNA: TGTGCTAGTGGTTTCCCGGCCGGGGAGCTGTTTTTT. It codes for CASGFPAGELFF. Supplemented by reference TRBV12-5 and TRBJ2-2, the full variable domain reads DARVTQTPRHKVTEMGQEVTMRCQPILGHNTVFWYRQTMMQGLELLAYFRNRAPLDDSGMPKDRFSAEMPDATLATLKIQPSEPRDSAVYFCASGFPAGELFFGEGSRLTVL.

The chain recombines TRBV7-7 with TRBJ2-5; D not resolved. Germline assignment: CDR1 SSHAT and CDR2 FNYEAQ (reference sequence). Trimming left V 0 bases short and J 7 bases short, with 12 bases between. There are 14 residues in the CDR3. CDR3 nucleotides: TGTGCCAGCAGCTTAGCGGTTGGGCCGGCGACCCAGTACTTC. Residues: CASSLAVGPATQYF.

The CDR3 is CASSQFRGADYGYTF. The CDR3 coding sequence is TGTGCCAGCAGCCAATTCCGGGGGGCAGATTATGGCTACACCTTC. The V call is TRBV4-2, the J call TRBJ1-2; weak D call: TRBD1 (6 bases). The V end was cut by 2 bases, the J end by 5 bases, with 15 bases between. The CDR3 consists of 15 residues. Per the germline V gene, CDR1 is LGHNA and CDR2 is YNFKEQ.

The chain is built from TRBV5-6 and TRBJ1-3, with TRBD1 matching over 7 bases. Per the germline V gene, CDR1 is SGHDT and CDR2 is YYEEEE. The CDR3 loop spans 13 amino acids. The junction had 4 bases not matched to a gene; V was cut back by 7 bases and J by 3 bases. The CDR3 spells CASRQGYGNTIYF. CDR3 DNA sequence: TGTGCCAGCCGACAGGGATATGGAAACACCATATATTTT.

The chain carries TRBV29-1 and TRBJ2-5; the match to TRBD2 covers 7 bases. J gave up 2 bases and V 7 bases, and 7 bases lay outside the gene matches. CDR1 and CDR2 from the germline V gene are SQVTM and ANQGSEA. The CDR3 has 13 residues. CDR3 sequence: CSATGTTQETQYF. The CDR3 DNA reads TGCAGCGCTACCGGGACTACTCAAGAGACCCAGTACTTC.

V is TRBV29-1 and J is TRBJ2-2; 10 bases map to TRBD2. CDR1 and CDR2 from the germline V gene are SQVTM and ANQGSEA. This CDR3 spans 15 amino acids. The V segment lost 5 bases and the J segment 6 bases; nucleotides outside the gene matches: 9. The CDR3: CSVHSGTSVAGELFF. CDR3 nucleotides: TGCAGCGTTCACTCCGGGACTAGCGTAGCCGGGGAGCTGTTTTTT.

This chain connects TRBV2 to TRBJ1-6; D might be TRBD1 (6 bases). The ends were cut back, 10 bases at V and 0 bases at J, with 13 bases in the middle. In germline, CDR1 is SNHLY, CDR2 FYNNEI. The CDR3 has 15 amino acids. Here the CDR3 DNA reads TGTGCCACAAAAACGGACAGCTCCTATAATTCACCCCTCCACTTT. Its protein product is CATKTDSSYNSPLHF.

The chain couples TRBV19 to TRBJ1-5; 9 nucleotides align to TRBD1. Germline values: CDR1 LNHDA, CDR2 SQIVND (reference sequence). The length of the CDR3 is 16 residues. After removal of 9 bases from V and 1 base from J, the junction contained 10 bases not matched to a gene. CDR3 sequence: CASRPRDRVSNQPQHF. CDR3 in DNA: TGTGCCAGCCGACCTCGGGACAGGGTCAGCAATCAGCCCCAGCATTTT.

This clone has just one count. The chain combines TRBV28 with TRBJ1-2; perhaps TRBD1 as D (6 bases). Germline values: CDR1 MDHEN, CDR2 SYDVKM. The CDR3 spans 13 residues. V lost 5 bases to trimming and J lost 8 bases, with 15 bases between them. CDR3: CASSLRGGQGYTF. The CDR3 DNA reads TGTGCCAGCAGTCTAAGGGGGGGCCAAGGCTACACCTTC.

CDR3 residues: CASSSQTERNTGELFF. The DNA for the CDR3 is TGTGCCAGCAGTAGCCAGACAGAGCGCAACACCGGGGAGCTGTTTTTT. The chain joins TRBV27 to TRBJ2-2, with D possibly matching TRBD1 (5 bases). Deletions cut 5 bases from V and 2 bases from J, with 15 bases between. Looked up from germline, CDR1 is MNHEY and CDR2 is SMNVEV (reference sequence). There are 16 residues in the CDR3.

The chain links TRBV7-9 to TRBJ2-5; TRBD1 matches at 7 bases. V was pared by 5 bases and J by 5 bases, with 11 bases of the junction left unmatched. The germline CDR1 and CDR2 sequences are SEHNR and FQNEAQ (reference sequence). CDR3 length: 15 amino acids. The CDR3 sequence is CASSPIDRARETQYF. The CDR3 nucleotides read TGTGCCAGCAGCCCAATCGACAGGGCTCGGGAGACCCAGTACTTC.

This chain uses TRBV4-3 with TRBJ2-3; TRBD2 is a possible D gene (5 bases). Germline CDR1 and CDR2: LGHNA and YSLEER. This CDR3 is 14 amino acids long. V lost 3 bases and J 2 bases, leaving 9 bases between the germline ends. The CDR3 DNA follows: TGCGCCAGCAGCCACAGCGGATTCACAGATACGCAGTATTTT. Translated, it gives CASSHSGFTDTQYF.

As concerns this clone: This sample includes further DNA sequences coding for the same CDR3. The rearrangement joins TRBV11-2 to TRBJ1-4, with a weak D call TRBD1 (6 bases). Trimming removed 2 bases at V and 8 bases at J, with 12 bases between. The CDR3 covers 14 residues. The germline V gene has CDR1 SGHAT and CDR2 FQNNGV. The CDR3, as DNA: TGTGCCAGCAGCTTACAGGGGTTGGGGGAAAAACTGTTTTTT. It is translated as CASSLQGLGEKLFF.

The V call is TRBV3-1 (or the pseudogene TRBV3-2), the J call TRBJ2-3; D may be TRBD2 (5 bases). The V end lost 6 bases, the J end lost 2 bases, and 12 bases lay between the germline ends. The germline V gene has CDR1 LGHDT and CDR2 YNNKEL (reference sequence). The CDR3 is 14 amino acids. CDR3 protein: CASSSSGVTDTQYF. The CDR3 bases are TGTGCCAGCAGTAGCTCCGGGGTCACAGATACGCAGTATTTT.

CDR3 in amino acids: CASNQRGNSYEQYF. Here the CDR3 DNA reads TGTGCCAGCAACCAGCGGGGGAACTCCTACGAGCAGTACTTC. The rearrangement links TRBV2 to TRBJ2-7; TRBD2 agrees at 8 bases. Germline CDR1 SNHLY, CDR2 FYNNEI. The J segment lost 0 bases and the V segment lost 7 bases, leaving 5 bases of the junction unmatched. This CDR3 is built from 14 residues. The full variable domain, completed using reference TRBV2 and TRBJ2-7, is EPEVTQTPSHQVTQMGQEVILRCVPISNHLYFYWYRQILGQKVEFLVSFYNNEISEKSEIFDDQFSVERPDGSNFTLKIRSTKLEDSAMYFCASNQRGNSYEQYFGPGTRLTVT.

The chain employs TRBV11-2 and TRBJ2-1, with 13 positions matching TRBD2. Germline V gives CDR1 SGHAT, CDR2 FQNNGV. Trimming took 5 bases from V and 10 from J; bases not matched to a gene: 11. The CDR3 is 16 residues long. CDR3 region: CASSRGTSGAAGEQFF. In DNA form, the CDR3 reads TGTGCCAGCAGCCGAGGGACTAGCGGGGCCGCGGGGGAGCAGTTCTTC.

This clone has only one observation. The rearrangement uses TRBV4-1 and TRBJ1-5; the D is unclear. The germline V gene encodes CDR1 MGHRA and CDR2 YSYEKL. The CDR3 runs 12 residues. The germline V and J ends were trimmed by 1 base and 10 bases, with 8 bases remaining between them. The CDR3 DNA follows: TGCGCCAGCAGCCAAGCGGGTGGCCCCCAGCATTTT. Encoded protein: CASSQAGGPQHF.

V and J are TRBV4-3 and TRBJ2-3, with a weak D call TRBD2 (5 bases). Trimming removed 0 bases from V and 5 bases from J, with 15 bases in between. CDR1 and CDR2 from the germline V gene are LGHNA and YSLEER. There are 16 residues in the CDR3. The CDR3 protein is CASSQDQVRAVDTQYF. DNA for the CDR3: TGCGCCAGCAGCCAAGATCAGGTGAGGGCCGTAGATACGCAGTATTTT.

V is TRBV28 and J is TRBJ1-2; D is possibly TRBD1 (5 bases). CDR3 length equals 15 residues. Per germline, CDR1 MDHEN and CDR2 SYDVKM. V was trimmed by 5 bases and J by 4 bases, leaving 17 bases between them. CDR3 sequence (DNA): TGTGCCAGCAGTCTAACCGGGACTTCGTTCTATGGCTACACCTTC. Protein sequence: CASSLTGTSFYGYTF.

This sequence joins TRBV27 and TRBJ2-1; 7 bases fit TRBD2. Germline values: CDR1 MNHEY, CDR2 SMNVEV (reference sequence). With V trimmed by 7 bases and J by 7 bases, 10 bases remained unmatched. CDR3 size: 14 residues. The CDR3 loop is CASTLGLGVNEQFF. Here the CDR3 DNA reads TGTGCCAGCACACTCGGACTAGGGGTAAATGAGCAGTTCTTC.

This chain joins TRBV21-1 and TRBJ2-1; the listed D gene, TRBD2, was not tested against the DNA. TRBV21-1 is a recognized pseudogene. The CDR3 loop spans 16 amino acids. The CDR3 is CASSKGGEGPYNEQFF. The DNA for the CDR3 is TGTGCCAGCAGCAAAGGGGGGGAGGGACCTTACAATGAGCAGTTCTTC.

The gene calls are TRBV28 and TRBJ2-7; tentative D call: TRBD1 (6 bases). Germline loops: CDR1 MDHEN, CDR2 SYDVKM. This CDR3 is 14 amino acids long. Trimming took 8 bases from V and 2 from J, leaving 16 bases between them. In nucleotides, the CDR3 is TGTGCCAGCGGACAGCCCACCGGACCCTACGAGCAGTACTTC. As protein: CASGQPTGPYEQYF.

The rearrangement joins TRBV3-1 (or the pseudogene TRBV3-2) to TRBJ1-6, with 11 bases fitting TRBD1. Trimming at V came to 1 base and at J to 6 bases, leaving 14 bases not matched to a gene. CDR1 and CDR2 from the germline V gene are LGHDT and YNNKEL (reference sequence). The CDR3 is made up of 20 amino acids. CDR3: CASSQAPGQGALIRNSPLHF. For the CDR3, the DNA is TGTGCCAGCAGCCAAGCTCCAGGACAGGGGGCTTTAATTCGTAATTCACCCCTCCACTTT.

This chain links TRBV5-1 with TRBJ2-5, with D maybe TRBD2 (6 bases). Germline-derived CDR1 and CDR2 are SGHRS and YFSETQ. The CDR3 totals 14 residues. The ends were cut back, 4 bases at V and 4 bases at J, with 14 bases in the middle. CDR3 region: CASSRSGGVETQYF. The CDR3 nucleotides are TGCGCCAGCAGCCGGTCGGGCGGGGTAGAGACCCAGTACTTC.